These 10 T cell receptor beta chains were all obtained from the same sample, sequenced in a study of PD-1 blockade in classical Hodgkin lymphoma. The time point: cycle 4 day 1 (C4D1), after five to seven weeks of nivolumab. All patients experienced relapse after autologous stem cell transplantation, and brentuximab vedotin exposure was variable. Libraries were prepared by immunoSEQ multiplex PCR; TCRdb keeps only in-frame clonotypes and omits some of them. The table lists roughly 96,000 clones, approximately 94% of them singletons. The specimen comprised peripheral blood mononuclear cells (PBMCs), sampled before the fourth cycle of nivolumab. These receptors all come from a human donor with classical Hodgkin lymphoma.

The CDR3 DNA reads TGTGCCAGCAGTTTCGGCCCACGAGCTTTCTTT. Its protein is CASSFGPRAFF. The chain has TRBV28 and TRBJ1-1, with D hard to call. The germline V and J ends were trimmed by 3 bases and 10 bases, with 9 bases remaining between them. The CDR3 is 11 residues long. The germline gives CDR1 MDHEN, CDR2 SYDVKM.

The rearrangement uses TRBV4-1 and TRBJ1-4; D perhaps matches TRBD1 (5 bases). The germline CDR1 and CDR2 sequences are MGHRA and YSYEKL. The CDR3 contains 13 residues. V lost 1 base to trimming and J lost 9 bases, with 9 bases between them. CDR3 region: CASSQGGLQKLFF. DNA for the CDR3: TGCGCCAGCAGCCAAGGGGGGTTGCAAAAACTGTTTTTT.

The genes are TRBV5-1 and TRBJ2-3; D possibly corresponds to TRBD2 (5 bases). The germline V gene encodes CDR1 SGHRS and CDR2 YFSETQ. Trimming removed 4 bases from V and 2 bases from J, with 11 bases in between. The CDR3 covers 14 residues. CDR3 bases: TGCGCCAGCAGCCCGGGAACTCCCACAGATACGCAGTATTTT. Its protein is CASSPGTPTDTQYF.

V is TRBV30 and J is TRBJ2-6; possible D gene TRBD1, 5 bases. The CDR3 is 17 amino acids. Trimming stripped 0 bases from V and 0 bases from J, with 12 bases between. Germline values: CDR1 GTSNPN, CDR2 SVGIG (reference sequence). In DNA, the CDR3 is TGTGCCTGGAGTGTAGGTGGGGCAAGCTCTGGGGCCAACGTCCTGACTTTC. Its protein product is CAWSVGGASSGANVLTF.

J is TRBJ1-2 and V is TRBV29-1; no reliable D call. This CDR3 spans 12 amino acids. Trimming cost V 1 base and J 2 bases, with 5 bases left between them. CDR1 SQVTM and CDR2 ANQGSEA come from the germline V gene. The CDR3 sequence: CSVEGRNYGYTF. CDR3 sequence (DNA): TGCAGCGTTGAAGGCAGGAACTATGGCTACACCTTC. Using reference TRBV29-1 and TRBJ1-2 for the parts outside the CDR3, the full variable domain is SAVISQKPSRDICQRGTSLTIQCQVDSQVTMMFWYRQQPGQSLTLIATANQGSEATYESGFVIDKFPISRPNLTFSTLTVSNMSPEDSSIYLCSVEGRNYGYTFGSGTRLTVV.

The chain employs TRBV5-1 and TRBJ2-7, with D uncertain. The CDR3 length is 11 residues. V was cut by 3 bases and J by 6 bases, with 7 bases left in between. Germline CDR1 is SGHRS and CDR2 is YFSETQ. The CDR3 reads CASSWASEQYF. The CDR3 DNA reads TGCGCCAGCAGCTGGGCGAGCGAGCAGTACTTC.

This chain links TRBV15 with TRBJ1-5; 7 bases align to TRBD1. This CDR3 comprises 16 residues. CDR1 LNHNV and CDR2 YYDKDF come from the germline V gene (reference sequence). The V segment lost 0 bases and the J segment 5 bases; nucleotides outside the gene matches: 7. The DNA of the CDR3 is TGTGCCACCAGCAGAGATGGAGGGGGCGCGTATCAGCCCCAGCATTTT. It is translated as CATSRDGGGAYQPQHF.

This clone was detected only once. The DNA of the CDR3 is TGTGCCAGCAGCGTCGTGCAGGGCTACGAGCAGTACTTC. Protein product: CASSVVQGYEQYF. This sequence joins TRBV11-2 and TRBJ2-7; a possible D gene is TRBD1 (5 bases). The germline V and J ends were trimmed by 5 bases and 3 bases, with 11 bases remaining between them. This CDR3 has 13 amino acids. Germline V gene data show CDR1 as SGHAT and CDR2 as FQNNGV. Looking up the rest from reference TRBV11-2 and TRBJ2-7 gives the full variable domain: EAGVAQSPRYKIIEKRQSVAFWCNPISGHATLYWYQQILGQGPKLLIQFQNNGVVDDSQLPKDRFSAERLKGVDSTLKIQPAKLEDSAVYLCASSVVQGYEQYFGPGTRLTVT.

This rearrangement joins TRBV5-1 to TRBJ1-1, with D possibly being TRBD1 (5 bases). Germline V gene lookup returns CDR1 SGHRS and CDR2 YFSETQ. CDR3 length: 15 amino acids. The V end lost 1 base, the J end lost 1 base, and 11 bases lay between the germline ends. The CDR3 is CASSLRAGKNTEAFF. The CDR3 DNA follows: TGCGCCAGCAGCTTGCGGGCAGGGAAGAACACTGAAGCTTTCTTT. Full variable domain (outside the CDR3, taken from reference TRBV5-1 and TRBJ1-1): KAGVTQTPRYLIKTRGQQVTLSCSPISGHRSVSWYQQTPGQGLQFLFEYFSETQRNKGNFPGRFSGRQFSNSRSEMNVSTLELGDSALYLCASSLRAGKNTEAFFGQGTRLTVV.

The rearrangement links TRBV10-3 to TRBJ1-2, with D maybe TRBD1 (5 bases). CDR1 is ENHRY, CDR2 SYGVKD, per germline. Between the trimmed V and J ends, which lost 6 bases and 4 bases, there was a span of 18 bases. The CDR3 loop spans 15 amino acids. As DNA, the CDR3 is TGTGCCATCAGGGGGGGGACTTATTCTTCCTATGGCTACACCTTC. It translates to CAIRGGTYSSYGYTF.